This T cell receptor (beta chain) is drawn from a study of shared clonotypes between healthy human individuals. The V gene lost 0 bases and the J gene lost 7 bases, with 6 bases spanning the gap. The CDR3 extends over 13 amino acids. From germline, CDR1 is MNHEY and CDR2 SVGAGI. Authors' data handling: From ImmunoSEQ came sequences covering only the junction and carrying no quality scores, so filtering differed. The method was immunoSEQ multiplex PCR; TCRdb's version includes in-frame clones alone and lacks a portion of them. V and J calls and clone size are those listed in that table; D and trimming were worked out from the DNA. The sample has about 1.5 million clones; around 98% are singletons.

Sequencing was performed on naive CD4+ T cells sorted from blood. Subset: CD45RA+ positively selected. This clonotype was sampled from a young man in good health. The rearrangement joins TRBV6-5 to TRBJ1-4; no clear D. CDR3 in amino acids: CASSYSTPEKLFF. CDR3 DNA sequence: TGTGCCAGCAGTTACTCGACCCCTGAAAAACTGTTTTTT.